This T cell receptor (beta chain) originates from a study of T cells in localized non-small cell lung cancer. The method was immunoSEQ multiplex PCR; TCRdb's version includes in-frame clones alone and lacks a portion of them. The sample contains some 54,000 clones, around three quarters of which appear only once. Germline CDR1 SGHRS, CDR2 YFSETQ. The CDR3 is made up of 14 amino acids. V was shortened by 2 bases and J by 4 bases, with 9 bases between the two germline ends. Study conclusions and caveats: There was higher T cell clonality in uninvolved adjacent lung than in tumor, and it was highest there. Elevated circulating T cell density in blood was associated with longer overall survival. Since sequencing was restricted to only one region of the tumor, intratumor heterogeneity remains a possibility. A median of approximately 57 clones ranked among the top 100 in tumor appeared in adjacent lung.

As for this clone: What it binds is not known.

This TCR came from a woman aged 35 to 70 with stage II lung adenocarcinoma. The chain carries TRBV5-1 and TRBJ1-4; perhaps TRBD1 as D (6 bases). The material sequenced was PBMCs, taken before any cancer treatment. The CDR3 spells CASSLEGGNEKLFF. The CDR3 coding sequence is TGCGCCAGCAGCTTAGAGGGGGGTAATGAAAAACTGTTTTTT.